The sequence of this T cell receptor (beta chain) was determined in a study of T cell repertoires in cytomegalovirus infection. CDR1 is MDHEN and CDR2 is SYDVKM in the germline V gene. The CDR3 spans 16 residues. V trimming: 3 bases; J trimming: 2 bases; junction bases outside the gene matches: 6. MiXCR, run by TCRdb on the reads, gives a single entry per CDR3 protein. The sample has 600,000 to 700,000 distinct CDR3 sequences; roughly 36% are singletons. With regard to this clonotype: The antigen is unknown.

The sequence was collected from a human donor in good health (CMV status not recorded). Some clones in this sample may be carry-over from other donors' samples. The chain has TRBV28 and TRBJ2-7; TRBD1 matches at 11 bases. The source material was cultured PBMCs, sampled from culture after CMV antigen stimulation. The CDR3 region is CASSFPRTGGTYEQYF. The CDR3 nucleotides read TGTGCCAGCAGTTTCCCTAGGACAGGGGGCACCTACGAGCAGTACTTC.